The 20 T cell receptor beta chains given below trace back to one sample, sequenced in a study of blood T cell repertoires in COVID-19. Sequencing used immunoSEQ multiplex PCR; TCRdb keeps in-frame clones, though not all of them. The sample has about 51,000 clones; 75% to 90% are singletons. Sequencing used peripheral blood. The source of these receptors is a man in his sixties with acute or convalescent COVID-19.

V and J are TRBV6-5 and TRBJ1-2, with 10 positions matching TRBD1. Germline CDR1 reads MNHEY; CDR2 reads SVGAGI. This CDR3 comprises 15 residues. The trim removed 7 bases at V and 8 bases at J, leaving 13 bases unmatched. CDR3 in amino acids: CASKRTGGDSRGYTF. The CDR3 nucleotides read TGTGCCAGCAAAAGGACAGGGGGAGATTCACGGGGCTACACCTTC.

The CDR3: CASSLKRQLAADTQYF. CDR3 in DNA: TGTGCCAGCAGCTTAAAGCGGCAACTGGCTGCGGATACGCAGTATTTT. The chain uses TRBV11-3 and TRBJ2-3, with a tentative D call TRBD2 (5 bases). Germline CDR1 SGHNT, CDR2 YENEEA. The CDR3 has 16 amino acids. Deletions cut 2 bases from V and 6 bases from J, with 18 bases between.

In nucleotides, the CDR3 is TGTGCCAGCAGTTTAGGCACCGAGCAGTACTTC. This codes for CASSLGTEQYF. V is TRBV28 and J is TRBJ2-7, with unresolved D. The germline V and J ends were trimmed by 2 bases and 6 bases, with 5 bases remaining between them. The CDR3 loop spans 11 amino acids. Per germline, CDR1 MDHEN and CDR2 SYDVKM.

Only one count was recorded for this clone. The chain has TRBV18 and TRBJ2-3; the D is unclear. Germline V lookup: CDR1 KGHSH, CDR2 LQKENI. V was pared by 0 bases and J by 6 bases, with 7 bases between. This CDR3 is built from 13 residues. CDR3: CASSPPSSDTQYF. In DNA form, the CDR3 reads TGTGCCAGCTCACCACCTAGTTCGGATACGCAGTATTTT.

In DNA form, the CDR3 reads TGTGCCAGCAGCTTAGGGGACAGGACCGGAAACACCATATATTTT. This translates into CASSLGDRTGNTIYF. The chain has TRBV11-3 and TRBJ1-3; 8 nucleotides align to TRBD1. Germline V gene sequence: CDR1 SGHNT, CDR2 YENEEA. This CDR3 is 15 amino acids long. The V and J ends lost 1 base and 4 bases, in that order; junction bases with no gene match: 3.

This chain links TRBV5-4 with TRBJ2-5; 8 positions match TRBD1. The trim removed 2 bases at V and 2 bases at J, leaving 11 bases unmatched. Germline CDR1 SGHNT, CDR2 YYREEE (reference sequence). This CDR3 region has 17 residues. The CDR3 nucleotides are TGTGCCAGCAGCTTCCCAGGACAGGGTAAAGCGCAAGAGACCCAGTACTTC. Protein: CASSFPGQGKAQETQYF.

This chain links TRBV18 with TRBJ1-1; D is ambiguous. V lost 6 bases, J lost 4 bases, and 15 bases lay in between. CDR1 and CDR2 (germline): KGHSH, LQKENI. The CDR3 sequence is 14 residues long. CDR3 region: CASSVPPAGTEAFF. As DNA, the CDR3 is TGTGCCAGCTCGGTGCCCCCAGCGGGCACTGAAGCTTTCTTT.

The chain recombines TRBV6-5 with TRBJ1-1; 9 bases are shared with TRBD1. J was trimmed by 11 bases and V by 7 bases; bases with no gene match: 11. From germline, CDR1 is MNHEY and CDR2 SVGAGI. CDR3 length: 13 residues. CDR3 bases: TGTGCCAGCAACCGGGACAGGGCCTCCGGGGCTTTCTTT. Its protein product is CASNRDRASGAFF.

The chain couples TRBV4-3 to TRBJ2-3; possible D gene TRBD2, 7 bases. Trimming cost V 1 base and J 4 bases, with 18 bases left between them. Germline values: CDR1 LGHNA, CDR2 YSLEER. The CDR3 is 17 residues long. This chain's CDR3 is CASSQGGGLGVSDTQYF. The CDR3 region has the DNA TGCGCCAGCAGCCAAGGCGGGGGCCTAGGGGTTTCAGATACGCAGTATTTT.

This chain joins TRBV18 and TRBJ1-5, with D perhaps matching TRBD1 (6 bases). The V gene's germline CDR1 is KGHSH and CDR2 LQKENI. CDR3 length: 16 residues. The ends were cut back, 6 bases at V and 0 bases at J, with 15 bases in the middle. The CDR3 region is CASSQDSPYSNQPQHF. CDR3 in DNA: TGTGCCAGCTCTCAGGACAGCCCATATAGCAATCAGCCCCAGCATTTT.

The chain has TRBV6-5 and TRBJ2-5; 7 bases map to TRBD1. Trimming took 7 bases from V and 4 from J; bases not matched to a gene: 9. Germline assignment: CDR1 MNHEY and CDR2 SVGAGI. This CDR3 spans 14 amino acids. The CDR3 nucleotides are TGTGCCAGCAAGAGAGGAACAGGGGCAGAGACCCAGTACTTC. Protein product: CASKRGTGAETQYF.

The V call is TRBV7-8, the J call TRBJ1-4; 9 bases match TRBD1. The CDR3 covers 15 residues. The germline gives CDR1 SGHVS, CDR2 FQNEAQ. The junction had 7 bases not matched to a gene; V was cut back by 5 bases and J by 6 bases. CDR3 amino acids: CASSPGTGTDEKLFF. For the CDR3, the DNA is TGTGCCAGCAGCCCCGGGACAGGGACAGATGAAAAACTGTTTTTT.

The V and J genes are TRBV9 and TRBJ1-5; no reliable D call. CDR1 and CDR2 from the germline V gene are SGDLS and YYNGEE. CDR3 size: 13 residues. Trimming pared 0 bases from V and 4 bases from J, leaving 5 bases between. The CDR3 DNA reads TGTGCCAGCAGCGTAGGGGAGAATCAGCCCCAGCATTTT. It specifies CASSVGENQPQHF.

This chain uses TRBV11-3 with TRBJ2-3; D remains ambiguous. Germline CDR1 reads SGHNT; CDR2 reads YENEEA. V shed 1 base and J shed 0 bases, with 5 bases lying between them. The CDR3 runs 14 residues. The CDR3 protein is CASSLGSSTDTQYF. CDR3 DNA: TGTGCCAGCAGCTTAGGGAGTAGCACAGATACGCAGTATTTT.

This sequence joins TRBV4-3 and TRBJ1-4, with a weak D call TRBD1 (6 bases). Per the germline V gene, CDR1 is LGHNA and CDR2 is YSLEER. V shed 2 bases and J shed 4 bases, with 14 bases lying between them. This CDR3 region has 16 residues. In DNA, the CDR3 is TGCGCCAGCAGCCAATCCCCACAGGGCCTTAATGAAAAACTGTTTTTT. It is translated as CASSQSPQGLNEKLFF.

This rearrangement joins TRBV19 to TRBJ1-3; D unresolved. The V end lost 7 bases, the J end lost 3 bases, and 13 bases lay between the germline ends. The CDR3 runs 14 residues. CDR1 LNHDA and CDR2 SQIVND come from the germline V gene (reference sequence). CDR3 protein: CASKTRESGNTIYF. The DNA of the CDR3 is TGTGCCAGTAAAACCCGGGAAAGTGGAAACACCATATATTTT. Full variable domain (rest looked up from reference TRBV19 and TRBJ1-3): DGGITQSPKYLFRKEGQNVTLSCEQNLNHDAMYWYRQDPGQGLRLIYYSQIVNDFQKGDIAEGYSVSREKKESFPLTVTSAQKNPTAFYLCASKTRESGNTIYFGEGSWLTVV.

The chain combines TRBV28 with TRBJ2-7; the match to TRBD1 covers 10 bases. J lost 5 bases, V lost 6 bases, and 7 bases had no gene match. This CDR3 region has 14 residues. CDR1 and CDR2 from the germline V gene are MDHEN and SYDVKM. The CDR3 DNA reads as TGTGCCAGCAGACGACAGGGGGCGTGGAACGAGCAGTACTTC. Its protein product is CASRRQGAWNEQYF. The full variable domain, with the rest looked up from reference TRBV28 and TRBJ2-7, is DVKVTQSSRYLVKRTGEKVFLECVQDMDHENMFWYRQDPGLGLRLIYFSYDVKMKEKGDIPEGYSVSREKKERFSLILESASTNQTSMYLCASRRQGAWNEQYFGPGTRLTVT.

The J gene is TRBJ2-3, the V gene TRBV4-1; TRBD2 matches at 7 bases. Per the germline V gene, CDR1 is MGHRA and CDR2 is YSYEKL. The CDR3 length is 16 residues. The trim removed 4 bases at V and 0 bases at J, leaving 7 bases unmatched. The CDR3 DNA reads TGCGCCAGCAGCCGGCCAGCGGGATCTAGCACAGATACGCAGTATTTT. As protein: CASSRPAGSSTDTQYF.

This sequence joins TRBV6-1 and TRBJ1-6; D gene ambiguous. V dropped 3 bases and J dropped 2 bases, with 8 bases sitting between them. The V gene's germline CDR1 is MNHNS and CDR2 SASEGT. CDR3 length equals 15 residues. CDR3 residues: CASSEGSTYNSPLHF. Here the CDR3 DNA reads TGTGCCAGCAGTGAGGGGAGTACCTATAATTCACCCCTCCACTTT.

The gene calls are TRBV19 and TRBJ2-1, with TRBD2 matching over 13 bases. The V gene's germline CDR1 is LNHDA and CDR2 SQIVND (reference sequence). This CDR3 spans 12 amino acids. V lost 8 bases and J lost 10; bases outside the gene matches: 2. CDR3 in DNA: TGTGCCAGTGGGACTAGCGGGAACGAGCAGTTCTTC. This sequence encodes CASGTSGNEQFF.